The entry below gives a single T cell receptor beta chain sequence along with its context. The antigen it recognizes is unknown. Base qualities are not at hand, and no much larger clone is one base apart. For sequencing of the TCRbeta CDR3 region, genomic DNA was extracted from the sorted cells. The immunoSEQ Assay was used to sequence the TCRbeta CDR3 regions. As stored in TCRdb, this immuneACCESS dataset retains in-frame rearrangements with V and J assigned. A fraction of the clones does not appear; measured against another copy, unresolved V genes explain less than half of the discrepancy, and the remainder lacks a known reason. Counted in this sample were approximately 76,000 clones; 92% of them appeared once. 10% of the sample goes to the ten largest clones. Patients with a history of autoimmune disease or receiving systemic immunosuppression were excluded from the trial. Peripheral blood for TCR sequencing was drawn from every dose cohort at baseline, at cycle 4 day 1 and at cycle 7 day 1. The samples were taken from a phase I, first-in-human, multicenter, open-label dose-escalation trial of ivuxolimab. Adults with locally advanced or metastatic head and neck squamous cell, hepatocellular, melanoma or renal cell carcinoma were enrolled in the trial. Before TCR sequencing, CD4+ T cells and CD8+ T cells were sorted from peripheral blood as separate populations.

This record belongs to a study of OX40 agonist ivuxolimab in advanced cancers. Background for the entire study: The costimulatory receptor OX40 (CD134) was targeted by ivuxolimab, a fully human IgG2 agonistic monoclonal antibody. Intravenous ivuxolimab was administered to patients every 2 weeks at six dose levels: 0.01, 0.1, 0.3, 1.5, 3 and 10 mg/kg. Among the 50 to 55 dose-escalation patients, about 20 had hepatocellular carcinoma, 15 or so melanoma, 9 renal cell carcinoma and 9 head and neck cancer. The dose-escalation cohort was almost 85% male with a mean age of 60 years, ranging from roughly 23 to 80. Prior anti-PD-1, anti-PD-L1 or anti-CTLA-4 therapy was permitted, and about two fifths of dose-escalation patients had received checkpoint inhibitors. Partial responses were achieved by three dose-escalation patients, of whom one had hepatocellular carcinoma and two had cutaneous melanoma. Peripheral TCRbeta sequencing was intended to test whether TCR sequence diversity was altered and clonal T-cell expansion was caused by ivuxolimab. The paper covers the monotherapy dose-escalation part of the phase I ivuxolimab trial, which included N of about 50 patients. Overall study outcomes, separate from this receptor: In partial responders in the 0.1-3.0 mg/kg groups, normalized peripheral clonal expansion was found to be among the lowest, especially among CD8+ T cells. Low levels of normalized T-cell clonal expansion were also seen in some nonresponding patients. Clonal expansion of both CD4+ and CD8+ blood T cells was observed from baseline to week 6 at doses 0.1 to 3.0 mg/kg. On average, CD8+ T cells showed more expanded clones than CD4+ T cells after ivuxolimab. Which antigens the clonally expanded peripheral T cells were specific for was not determined.

This receptor was obtained from an adult with an advanced solid tumor such as melanoma, head and neck, liver or kidney cancer. The source was CD4+ or CD8+ T cells sorted from blood, collected in a trial of the OX40 agonist ivuxolimab.

The nucleotide sequence is given as TGTGCCAGCAGTAAATTGGAAACTAATGAAAAACTGTTTTTT. This sequence encodes CASSKLETNEKLFF. The sequence joins TRBV27 to TRBJ1-4; the D gene cannot be named for sure. Taken from the germline V gene (reference sequence), the CDR1 and CDR2 loops are MNHEY and SMNVEV. The CDR3 measures 14 amino acids from cysteine to phenylalanine. Of the read, only the CDR3 DNA is kept; its 42 bases are in frame from base 1. V lost 5 bases and J lost 1 base; the stretch between them is 8 bases long.